These 8 T cell receptor beta chains were all obtained from the same sample, sequenced in a study of T cells in Graves' hyperthyroidism and ophthalmopathy. Researchers took RNA transcripts and amplified the TCR beta CDR3 regions from them. Initially, a first-round RT-PCR of the TCR CDR3 employed the HTBI primer set. TCRdb re-analysed the multiplex PCR reads in MiXCR, keeping a single row per CDR3 protein. The sample has 300,000 to 450,000 distinct CDR3 sequences, roughly 25% seen once. The sample comprised blood. The source is a man aged 45 to 65 with Graves' hyperthyroidism.

This clonotype was seen more than once but under ten times. V is TRBV19 and J is TRBJ1-1; 7 bases fit TRBD1. Germline values: CDR1 LNHDA, CDR2 SQIVND (reference sequence). The CDR3 is 14 amino acids. The V and J ends lost 8 bases and 4 bases, in that order; junction bases with no gene match: 10. The CDR3 loop reads CASALTGSATEAFF. Written as DNA, the CDR3 is TGTGCCAGTGCTTTGACAGGGAGCGCCACTGAAGCTTTCTTT. The whole variable domain, filled in from reference TRBV19 and TRBJ1-1, reads DGGITQSPKYLFRKEGQNVTLSCEQNLNHDAMYWYRQDPGQGLRLIYYSQIVNDFQKGDIAEGYSVSREKKESFPLTVTSAQKNPTAFYLCASALTGSATEAFFGQGTRLTVV.

The J gene is TRBJ2-1, the V gene TRBV4-1, with D unresolved. V was pared by 1 base and J by 6 bases, with 10 bases between. The CDR3 extends over 14 amino acids. CDR1 is MGHRA and CDR2 is YSYEKL in the germline V gene. The CDR3 sequence: CASSQGPRGNEQFF. DNA of the CDR3: TGCGCCAGCAGCCAAGGACCCCGCGGCAATGAGCAGTTCTTC.

The sample holds a few counts of this clonotype. The rearrangement uses TRBV2 and TRBJ1-5; the D is unclear. Germline CDR1 and CDR2: SNHLY and FYNNEI. The V and J ends lost 5 bases and 4 bases respectively, with 9 bases between them. The CDR3 consists of 13 residues. The CDR3 bases are TGTGCCAGCAGTACGGGTGTAAATCAGCCCCAGCATTTT. This translates into CASSTGVNQPQHF.

This clonotype was observed many times. This chain uses TRBV6-1 with TRBJ2-5; 10 nucleotides match TRBD1. The CDR3 runs 15 residues. CDR1 is MNHNS and CDR2 is SASEGT in the germline V gene. V lost 7 bases and J lost 4; bases outside the gene matches: 9. The CDR3 region has the DNA TGTGCCAGCAACCTAGACAGGGGGCGCGGAGAGACCCAGTACTTC. Its translation is CASNLDRGRGETQYF.

This clonotype has at least ten counts. The rearrangement joins TRBV3-1 to TRBJ1-2; D not certain. Germline V CDR1 and CDR2: LGHDT, YNNKEL (reference sequence). Deletions cut 1 base from V and 0 bases from J, with 9 bases between. CDR3 size: 15 residues. Here the CDR3 reads CASSQGSRANYGYTF. In DNA, the CDR3 is TGTGCCAGCAGCCAAGGTTCGAGAGCTAACTATGGCTACACCTTC.

This chain connects TRBV5-1 to TRBJ1-1; TRBD1 aligns across 7 bases. With V trimmed by 0 bases and J by 4 bases, 9 bases remained unmatched. The CDR3 loop spans 16 amino acids. CDR1 SGHRS and CDR2 YFSETQ come from the germline V gene. This chain's CDR3 is CASSLDGAGGGTEAFF. The CDR3 nucleotides read TGCGCCAGCAGCTTGGACGGTGCAGGGGGAGGCACTGAAGCTTTCTTT. The full variable domain, completed using reference TRBV5-1 and TRBJ1-1, is KAGVTQTPRYLIKTRGQQVTLSCSPISGHRSVSWYQQTPGQGLQFLFEYFSETQRNKGNFPGRFSGRQFSNSRSEMNVSTLELGDSALYLCASSLDGAGGGTEAFFGQGTRLTVV.

The table lists this clonotype with many counts. The genes are TRBV3-1 and TRBJ2-1; D possibly corresponds to TRBD1 (6 bases). There are 13 residues in the CDR3. CDR1 is LGHDT and CDR2 is YNNKEL in the germline V gene (reference sequence). V was clipped by 4 bases and J by 3 bases, with 7 bases between them. This CDR3 is CASSRTVYNEQFF. CDR3 DNA sequence: TGTGCCAGCAGCCGGACAGTCTACAATGAGCAGTTCTTC.

Many counts were recorded for this clonotype. V is TRBV28 and J is TRBJ1-1; D ambiguous. V was pared by 7 bases and J by 7 bases, with 13 bases between. The CDR3 runs to 12 residues. Germline CDR1 and CDR2: MDHEN and SYDVKM. Here the CDR3 DNA reads TGTGCCAGCAATACCCTACAGAGTGAAGCTTTCTTT. Translating gives CASNTLQSEAFF. Full variable domain (outside the CDR3, taken from reference TRBV28 and TRBJ1-1): DVKVTQSSRYLVKRTGEKVFLECVQDMDHENMFWYRQDPGLGLRLIYFSYDVKMKEKGDIPEGYSVSREKKERFSLILESASTNQTSMYLCASNTLQSEAFFGQGTRLTVV.